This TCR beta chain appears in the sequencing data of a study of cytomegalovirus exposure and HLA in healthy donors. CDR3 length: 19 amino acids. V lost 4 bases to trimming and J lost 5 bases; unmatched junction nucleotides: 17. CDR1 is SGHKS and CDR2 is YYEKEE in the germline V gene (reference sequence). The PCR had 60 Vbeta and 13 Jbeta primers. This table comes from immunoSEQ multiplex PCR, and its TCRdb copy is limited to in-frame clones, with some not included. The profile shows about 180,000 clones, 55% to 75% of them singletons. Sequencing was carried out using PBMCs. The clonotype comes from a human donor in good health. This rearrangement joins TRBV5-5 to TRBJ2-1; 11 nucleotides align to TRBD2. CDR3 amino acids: CASSATTSGVRIRHNEQFF. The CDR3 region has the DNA TGTGCCAGCAGCGCTACGACTAGCGGGGTACGAATTCGCCACAATGAGCAGTTCTTC.